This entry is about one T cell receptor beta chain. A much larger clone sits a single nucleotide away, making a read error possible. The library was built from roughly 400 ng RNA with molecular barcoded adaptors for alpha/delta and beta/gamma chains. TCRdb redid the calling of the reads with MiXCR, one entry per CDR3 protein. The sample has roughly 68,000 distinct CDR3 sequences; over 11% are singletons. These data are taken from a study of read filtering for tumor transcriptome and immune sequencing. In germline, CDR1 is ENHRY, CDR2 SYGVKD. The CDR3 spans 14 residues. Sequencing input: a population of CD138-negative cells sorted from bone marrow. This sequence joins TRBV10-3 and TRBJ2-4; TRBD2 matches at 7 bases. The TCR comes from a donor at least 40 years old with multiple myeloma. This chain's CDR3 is CAISGLVAKNIQCF. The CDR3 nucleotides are TGTGCCATCAGCGGACTAGTGGCCAAAAACATTCAGTGCTTC.